This TCR beta chain was found in a study of T cell repertoires in cytomegalovirus infection. Study conclusions and caveats: The cumulative frequency of public TCR beta families identified carriers of CMV plus the relevant HLA. The ex vivo response showed dominance by HLA-C-restricted CMV-specific TCR beta clonotypes.

This clonotype was seen at least ten times. The target antigen is unknown. TCRdb ran MiXCR on the reads and lists one entry per CDR3 protein. The sample includes roughly 200,000 distinct CDR3 sequences, nearly 9.5% of them seen just once. The TCR sequence derives from a human donor in good health (CMV status not recorded). Some clones in this sample may be carry-over from other donors' samples. Sequences were obtained from PBMCs.

CDR3 protein: CASSLEGSNYGYTF. In DNA form, the CDR3 reads TGTGCCAGCAGCTTAGAGGGTTCTAACTATGGCTACACCTTC. The V and J genes are TRBV7-9 and TRBJ1-2; D unclear. CDR1 SEHNR and CDR2 FQNEAQ come from the germline V gene (reference sequence). V was pared by 1 base and J by 0 bases, with 6 bases between. The CDR3 has 14 residues. Drawing the rest from reference TRBV7-9 and TRBJ1-2, the complete variable domain is DTGVSQNPRHKITKRGQNVTFRCDPISEHNRLYWYRQTLGQGPEFLTYFQNEAQLEKSRLLSDRFSAERPKGSFSTLEIQRTEQGDSAMYLCASSLEGSNYGYTFGSGTRLTVV.